The clone carrying this T cell receptor (beta chain) was counted only a few times. The target antigen is unknown. This sample was taken from a study of identical twins. Study findings and constraints: Fewer insertions marked abundant cord blood beta clonotypes; young adult naive trended weakly, memory not at all. The analysis was cross-sectional rather than longitudinal within donors. There is a chance that invariant MAIT and iNKT cells partially muddied zero-insertion analyses.

MiXCR, applied by TCRdb to the 5' RACE reads, yields one record per CDR3 protein. This table holds about 660,000 distinct CDR3 sequences, 8.5% to 9% found once. In every case, the donor was a healthy Caucasian. The CDR3 has 14 amino acids. Trimming took off 1 base at V and 2 bases at J, with 11 bases between the two ends. Germline V lookup: CDR1 DFQATT, CDR2 SNEGSKA (reference sequence). In addition, the sample was reused for a study of yellow fever vaccine responses in identical twins.

The receptor comes from a young woman in good health. V is TRBV20-1 and J is TRBJ1-1, with a tentative D call TRBD1 (5 bases). The sample comprised PBMCs. CDR3 in amino acids: CSARVGQLNTEAFF. CDR3 bases: TGCAGTGCTAGAGTGGGGCAGTTAAACACTGAAGCTTTCTTT.